This TCR beta chain was identified during a study of beta chain features in type 1 diabetes. Study context: Sorted cells numbering roughly 100,000,000 were examined across all samples. Study results and limitations: Type 1 diabetes patients had moderately but significantly shorter TCRB CDR3s in all four CD4+ subsets. There were fewer insertions and more deletions at the VDJ junctions of type 1 diabetes patients.

This CDR3 is built from 15 residues. Trimming cost V 3 bases and J 4 bases; bases outside gene matches: 5. CDR1 is SGDLS and CDR2 is YYNGEE in the germline V gene. This clone showed up just a few times. Its antigen is not known. The authors obtained over 95% purity in all sorted populations. As every portion of the isolated RNA was reverse transcribed, the sequencing read expressed TCRB transcripts. Regulatory, naive and central memory T cell samples averaged around 3.6 million reads. TCRdb's copy holds only in-frame clones and misses some; the assay was immunoSEQ multiplex PCR. The table includes 310,000 or so clones, approximately 9.7% detected once.

The receptor's source is a man younger than 45 with type 1 diabetes. The sequencing input was central memory CD4+ T cells from blood. V is TRBV9 and J is TRBJ2-1; 9 nucleotides line up with TRBD2. The CDR3 here is CASSARLAEYNEQFF. CDR3 nucleotide sequence: TGTGCCAGCAGCGCCAGACTAGCGGAGTACAATGAGCAGTTCTTC.